Included here is one T cell receptor beta chain sequence, with context. Its antigen remains unknown. The CDR3 spans 14 residues. The V and J ends lost 9 bases and 4 bases respectively, with 18 bases between them. This specimen comes from a study of T cells in Graves' hyperthyroidism and ophthalmopathy. Study-wide results and caveats: In the blood, most expanded thyroid clonotypes above 0.001 appeared as well. Ophthalmopathy onset followed model prediction by a median about seven months.

Amplified regions were TCR beta CDR3 sequences from RNA transcripts. In the first-round RT-PCR of the TCR CDR3, the HTBI primer set was used. MiXCR, run by TCRdb on the multiplex PCR reads, gives a single entry per CDR3 protein. The repertoire holds approximately 630,000 distinct CDR3 sequences, with about 17% as singletons. This receptor was taken from a young woman with Graves' hyperthyroidism. The material sequenced was blood. The J gene is TRBJ1-1, the V gene TRBV12-3 or TRBV12-4; a possible D gene is TRBD1 (6 bases). The CDR3 DNA follows: TGTGCCAGTTTGGGGGGGGCGCGGAGCACTGAAGCTTTCTTT. Its translation is CASLGGARSTEAFF.